These 21 T cell receptor beta chains were sequenced from one sample in a study of T cell responses to AZD1222 COVID-19 vaccine. The repertoire was sequenced with immunoSEQ multiplex PCR; TCRdb's copy has only in-frame clones and lacks some. The table lists some 140,000 clones, over 85% of them singletons. The starting material was peripheral blood, obtained on day 0 of AZD1222 vaccination. Source of these receptors: an adult in good health.

The V call is TRBV6-5, the J call TRBJ2-3; TRBD2 agrees at 10 bases. Per germline, CDR1 MNHEY and CDR2 SVGAGI. The CDR3 is 14 amino acids. V trimming: 7 bases; J trimming: 6 bases; junction bases outside the gene matches: 7. CDR3 in DNA: TGTGCCAGCATCCCTAGCGGGAGTAGGGATACGCAGTATTTT. Translation gives CASIPSGSRDTQYF.

This chain uses TRBV7-3 with TRBJ1-6, with unresolved D. V lost 5 bases, J lost 14 bases, and 16 bases lay in between. The CDR3 totals 13 residues. The germline V gene has CDR1 SGHTA and CDR2 FQGTGA. The CDR3 DNA reads TGTGCCAGCAGCCCCCTCGTGAGGGCCACCCTCCACTTT. It codes for CASSPLVRATLHF.

This chain joins TRBV6-5 and TRBJ2-7; no reliable D call. The length of the CDR3 is 15 residues. V was shortened by 2 bases and J by 5 bases, with 16 bases between the two germline ends. Germline V gene lookup returns CDR1 MNHEY and CDR2 SVGAGI. This CDR3 is CASSYPRTPSHEQYF. CDR3 DNA sequence: TGTGCCAGCAGTTACCCCCGGACCCCGTCCCACGAGCAGTACTTC.

This chain joins TRBV30 and TRBJ2-3; maybe TRBD2 (6 bases). The germline V gene has CDR1 GTSNPN and CDR2 SVGIG (reference sequence). CDR3 length: 13 amino acids. Trimming took off 1 base at V and 1 base at J, with 6 bases between the two ends. This chain's CDR3 is CAWSGGGTDTQYF. In DNA, the CDR3 is TGTGCCTGGAGTGGGGGGGGCACAGATACGCAGTATTTT.

The chain is built from TRBV6-1 and TRBJ1-4, with 8 nucleotides matching TRBD1. Germline V CDR1 and CDR2: MNHNS, SASEGT. This CDR3 is 16 amino acids long. The ends lost 0 bases at V and 7 bases at J; junction bases unmatched: 7. The CDR3 DNA reads as TGTGCCAGCAGTGAAGCGTACAGGGGGTCAGGTGAAAAACTGTTTTTT. Amino acid sequence: CASSEAYRGSGEKLFF.

The rearrangement uses TRBV5-1 and TRBJ2-7; TRBD1 aligns across 8 bases. Trimming cost V 0 bases and J 9 bases; bases outside gene matches: 5. CDR3 length: 13 residues. In germline, CDR1 is SGHRS, CDR2 YFSETQ. In DNA, the CDR3 is TGCGCCAGCAGCTTGGCCGAGGGGACAGGGCAGTACTTC. It translates to CASSLAEGTGQYF.

The chain uses TRBV3-1 (or the pseudogene TRBV3-2) and TRBJ1-4; no definite D call. Trimming stripped 8 bases from V and 4 bases from J, with 23 bases between. The germline CDR1 and CDR2 sequences are LGHDT and YNNKEL (reference sequence). The CDR3 contains 17 residues. The CDR3 loop reads CASSHQNLVLDNEKLFF. In DNA, the CDR3 is TGTGCCAGCTCCCATCAAAACCTGGTTTTGGATAATGAAAAACTGTTTTTT.

This clone has a handful of counts. This sequence joins TRBV5-1 and TRBJ1-3, with D uncertain. Deletions cut 0 bases from V and 2 bases from J, with 9 bases between. Germline CDR1 SGHRS, CDR2 YFSETQ. The CDR3 is 15 amino acids. In DNA form, the CDR3 reads TGCGCCAGCAGCTTGGATAGCGGCCCTGGAAACACCATATATTTT. This sequence encodes CASSLDSGPGNTIYF.

Concerning this clone itself: Other DNA sequences in this sample translate to the same CDR3. The chain links TRBV5-1 to TRBJ2-7; D is possibly TRBD1 or TRBD2 (5 bases each). V lost 0 bases and J lost 4, with 8 bases in between. The germline CDR1 and CDR2 sequences are SGHRS and YFSETQ. The CDR3 is 13 residues long. The CDR3 loop reads CASSLGGTYEQYF. The CDR3 coding sequence is TGCGCCAGCAGCTTGGGAGGGACGTACGAGCAGTACTTC.

The chain combines TRBV6-2 or TRBV6-3 with TRBJ2-7; 11 bases agree with TRBD2. CDR1 MNHEY and CDR2 SVGEGT come from the germline V gene. The CDR3 has 18 amino acids. J gave up 3 bases and V 2 bases, and 12 bases lay outside the gene matches. The CDR3 bases are TGTGCCAGCAGTTACCTCGGTACTAGCGGGAGCAAGGGCTACGAGCAGTACTTC. Protein: CASSYLGTSGSKGYEQYF.

This chain uses TRBV7-2 with TRBJ2-5, with D unresolved. Trimming removed 5 bases from V and 0 bases from J, with 13 bases in between. Germline CDR1 is SGHTA and CDR2 is FQGNSA. The CDR3 contains 15 residues. CDR3 bases: TGTGCCAGCAGCCAGGCTACGACGTACCAAGAGACCCAGTACTTC. As protein: CASSQATTYQETQYF.

The chain joins TRBV9 to TRBJ1-2; D remains ambiguous. V lost 4 bases, J lost 3 bases, and 16 bases lay in between. The CDR3 extends over 15 amino acids. In germline, CDR1 is SGDLS, CDR2 YYNGEE. The chain's CDR3 is CASSLRPAGDYGYTF. The CDR3 DNA reads as TGTGCCAGCAGCCTCAGGCCGGCAGGCGACTATGGCTACACCTTC.

The V call is TRBV6-2 or TRBV6-3, the J call TRBJ2-5; 7 bases fit TRBD1. With V trimmed by 7 bases and J by 5 bases, 13 bases remained unmatched. CDR3 length: 15 residues. Germline CDR1 reads MNHEY; CDR2 reads SVGEGT. In nucleotides, the CDR3 is TGTGCCAGCACCCCCCAAGGGGGCCGGAGGGAGACCCAGTACTTC. This translates into CASTPQGGRRETQYF.

V usage is TRBV29-1 and J usage is TRBJ2-1; 14 bases match TRBD2. V was pared by 6 bases and J by 9 bases, with 7 bases of the junction left unmatched. The CDR3 consists of 14 residues. Germline V gene lookup returns CDR1 SQVTM and CDR2 ANQGSEA. The CDR3 loop is CSVETSGRAGEQFF. The DNA of the CDR3 is TGCAGCGTGGAGACTAGCGGGAGGGCCGGTGAGCAGTTCTTC.

The chain is built from TRBV19 and TRBJ1-1, with D maybe TRBD1 (5 bases). With 5 bases removed from V and 1 base from J, the gap between germline ends came to 11 bases. The CDR3 sequence is 14 residues long. Germline assignment: CDR1 LNHDA and CDR2 SQIVND (reference sequence). In DNA, the CDR3 is TGTGCCAGTAGTTCTCAGGGTTCGAACACTGAAGCTTTCTTT. Its translation is CASSSQGSNTEAFF.

The chain carries TRBV9 and TRBJ1-2; 8 bases line up with TRBD1. CDR3 length: 14 residues. From germline, CDR1 is SGDLS and CDR2 YYNGEE. V was clipped by 3 bases and J by 0 bases; unmatched bases: 1. CDR3 bases: TGTGCCAGCAGCGGGACAGGGTCTAACTATGGCTACACCTTC. It yields the protein CASSGTGSNYGYTF.

The gene calls are TRBV14 and TRBJ1-3; D is uncertain. V lost 0 bases to trimming and J lost 2 bases, with 17 bases between them. CDR3 length: 18 residues. Germline assignment: CDR1 SGHDN and CDR2 FVKESK. CDR3 coding DNA: TGTGCCAGCAGCCAAGATCTTGGGCTCCTCTGGCCTGGAAACACCATATATTTT. It codes for CASSQDLGLLWPGNTIYF.

J is TRBJ1-5 and V is TRBV10-3; possibly TRBD1 for D (6 bases). Trimming pared 5 bases from V and 1 base from J, leaving 9 bases between. In germline, CDR1 is ENHRY, CDR2 SYGVKD. This CDR3 is built from 14 residues. CDR3 sequence: CAISPDRSNQPQHF. The CDR3, as DNA: TGTGCCATCAGTCCGGACAGAAGCAATCAGCCCCAGCATTTT.

The chain has TRBV6-6 and TRBJ1-1; the D is unclear. The germline V gene encodes CDR1 MNHNY and CDR2 SVGAGI (reference sequence). This CDR3 region has 13 residues. The V gene lost 6 bases and the J gene lost 3 bases, with 11 bases spanning the gap. DNA of the CDR3: TGTGCCAGCAGGGAGACGGACTACACTGAAGCTTTCTTT. Translation gives CASRETDYTEAFF.

The V call is TRBV5-1, the J call TRBJ1-3; D is undetermined. There are 16 residues in the CDR3. From germline, CDR1 is SGHRS and CDR2 YFSETQ. Between the trimmed V and J ends, which lost 1 base and 4 bases, there was a span of 15 bases. CDR3 residues: CASSLWDAGSGNTIYF. Here the CDR3 DNA reads TGCGCCAGCAGCTTGTGGGATGCAGGATCCGGAAACACCATATATTTT.

V usage is TRBV5-1 and J usage is TRBJ1-2; D remains ambiguous. V lost 4 bases to trimming and J lost 1 base, with 8 bases between them. This CDR3 contains 13 residues. From germline, CDR1 is SGHRS and CDR2 YFSETQ. For the CDR3, the DNA is TGCGCCAGCAGCCAACAGATTAACTATGGCTACACCTTC. The encoded protein is CASSQQINYGYTF.